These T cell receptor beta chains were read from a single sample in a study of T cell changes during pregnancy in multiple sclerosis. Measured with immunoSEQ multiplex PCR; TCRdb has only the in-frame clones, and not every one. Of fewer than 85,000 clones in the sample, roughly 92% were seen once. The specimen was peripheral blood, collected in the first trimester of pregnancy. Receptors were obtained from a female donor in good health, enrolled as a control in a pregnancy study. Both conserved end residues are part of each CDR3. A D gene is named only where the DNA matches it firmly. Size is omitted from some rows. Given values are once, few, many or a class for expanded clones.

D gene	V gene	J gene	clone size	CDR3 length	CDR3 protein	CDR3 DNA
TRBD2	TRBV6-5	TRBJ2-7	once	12	CASRRGVNEQYF	TGTGCCAGCCGACGGGGGGTAAACGAGCAGTACTTC
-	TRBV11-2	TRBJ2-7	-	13	CASKNRGGYEQYF	TGTGCCAGCAAAAACAGGGGGGGCTACGAGCAGTACTTC
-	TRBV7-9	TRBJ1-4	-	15	CASSLIAGVNEKLFF	TGTGCCAGCAGCTTAATTGCCGGGGTTAATGAAAAACTGTTTTTT
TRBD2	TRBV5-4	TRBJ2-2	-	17	CASSRGGVALNTGELFF	TGTGCCAGCAGCCGGGGGGGGGTCGCCCTGAACACCGGGGAGCTGTTTTTT
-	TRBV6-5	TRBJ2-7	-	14	CASSQILSSYEQYF	TGTGCCAGCAGTCAGATTCTTTCATCCTACGAGCAGTACTTC
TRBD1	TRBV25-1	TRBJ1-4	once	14	CASSVTGGMEKLFF	TGTGCCAGCAGTGTGACAGGGGGGATGGAAAAACTGTTTTTT
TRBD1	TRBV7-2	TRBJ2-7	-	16	CASSFPRQGSTHEQYF	TGTGCCAGCAGCTTTCCAAGACAGGGAAGTACCCACGAGCAGTACTTC
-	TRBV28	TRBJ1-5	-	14	CASSRVFGNQPQHF	TGTGCCAGCAGCAGGGTTTTCGGCAATCAGCCCCAGCATTTT
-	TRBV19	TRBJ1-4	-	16	CASSTGAVRLNEKLFF	TGTGCCAGTAGTACAGGGGCCGTCAGGCTTAATGAAAAACTGTTTTTT
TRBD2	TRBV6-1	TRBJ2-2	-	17	CASSERSWREGPGELFF	TGTGCCAGCAGTGAACGTTCGTGGCGGGAGGGTCCCGGGGAGCTGTTTTTT
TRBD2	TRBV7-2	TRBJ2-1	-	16	CASSLIGSGLAVEQFF	TGTGCCAGCAGCCTCATTGGCTCGGGACTAGCGGTTGAGCAGTTCTTC
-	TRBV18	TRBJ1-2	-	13	CASSPLTDYGYTF	TGTGCCAGCTCACCGTTGACAGACTATGGCTACACCTTC
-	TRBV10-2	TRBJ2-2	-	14	CASSERVEPGELFF	TGCGCCAGCAGTGAGCGCGTTGAGCCCGGGGAGCTGTTTTTT
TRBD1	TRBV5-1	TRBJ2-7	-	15	CASSPGTASSSEQYF	TGCGCCAGCAGCCCGGGGACAGCCAGCTCCTCCGAGCAGTACTTC
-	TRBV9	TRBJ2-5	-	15	CASSVTAGLEETQYF	TGTGCCAGCAGCGTAACGGCAGGGCTAGAAGAGACCCAGTACTTC
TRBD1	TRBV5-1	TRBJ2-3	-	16	CASSLPGQGSTDTQYF	TGCGCCAGCAGCCTACCGGGACAGGGGAGCACAGATACGCAGTATTTT
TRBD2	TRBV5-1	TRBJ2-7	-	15	CASSPSGLAAYEQYF	TGCGCCAGCAGCCCCTCGGGACTAGCGGCCTACGAGCAGTACTTC
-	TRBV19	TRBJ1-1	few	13	CASSTAGVGEAFF	TGTGCCAGTAGTACAGCGGGGGTCGGTGAAGCTTTCTTT
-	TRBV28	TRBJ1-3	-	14	CASSTRAGGNTIYF	TGTGCCAGCAGTACTCGGGCGGGGGGAAACACCATATATTTT
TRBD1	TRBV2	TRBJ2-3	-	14	CASSVRDRGDTQYF	TGTGCCAGCAGTGTAAGAGACAGGGGAGATACGCAGTATTTT
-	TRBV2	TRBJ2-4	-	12	CASSEVINIQYF	TGTGCCAGCAGTGAAGTTATAAACATTCAGTACTTC
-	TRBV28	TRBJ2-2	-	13	CASQGGQAGELFF	TGTGCCAGCCAGGGAGGACAGGCCGGGGAGCTGTTTTTT
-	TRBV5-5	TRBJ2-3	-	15	CASSFYSSSTDTQYF	TGTGCCAGCAGCTTCTATTCGTCTAGCACAGATACGCAGTATTTT
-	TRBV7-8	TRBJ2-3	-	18	CASSPEGWDKKFTDTQYF	TGTGCCAGCAGCCCAGAGGGGTGGGACAAGAAATTCACAGATACGCAGTATTTT
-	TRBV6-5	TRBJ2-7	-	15	CASSYSLAVGDEQYF	TGTGCCAGCAGTTACTCGCTCGCAGTCGGGGACGAGCAGTACTTC
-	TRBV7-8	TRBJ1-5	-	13	CRGLFYSNQPQHF	TGCCGTGGACTTTTCTATAGCAATCAGCCCCAGCATTTT
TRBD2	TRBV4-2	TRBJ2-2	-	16	CASTGGLNTNTGELFF	TGTGCCAGTACGGGGGGGCTAAATACGAACACCGGGGAGCTGTTTTTT
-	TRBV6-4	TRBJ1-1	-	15	CASSDSGGRGAEAFF	TGTGCCAGCAGTGACTCTGGGGGCAGGGGCGCTGAAGCTTTCTTT
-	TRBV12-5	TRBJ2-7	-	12	CASGLGRGEQYF	TGTGCTAGTGGTTTGGGGAGGGGCGAGCAGTACTTC
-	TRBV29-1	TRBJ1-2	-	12	CSVVGQEDGYTF	TGCAGCGTTGTTGGCCAGGAGGATGGCTACACCTTC
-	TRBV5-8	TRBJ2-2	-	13	CASSRKGTGELFF	TGTGCCAGCTCTCGTAAGGGGACCGGGGAGCTGTTTTTT
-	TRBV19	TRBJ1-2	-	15	CASSIASRVNYGYTF	TGTGCCAGTAGTATAGCGAGTCGGGTTAACTATGGCTACACCTTC
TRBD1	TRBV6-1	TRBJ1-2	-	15	CASSAAGTGGNGYTF	TGTGCCAGCAGTGCTGCCGGGACAGGGGGTAATGGCTACACCTTC
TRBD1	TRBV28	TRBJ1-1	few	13	CASRLDPTGEAFF	TGTGCCAGCAGGTTAGACCCGACAGGGGAAGCTTTCTTT
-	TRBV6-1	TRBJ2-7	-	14	CASSETLPSGEQYF	TGTGCCAGCAGTGAAACCCTCCCGTCAGGGGAGCAGTACTTC
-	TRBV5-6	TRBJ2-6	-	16	CASSLTRNSGANVLTF	TGTGCCAGCAGCTTGACCAGGAACTCTGGGGCCAACGTCCTGACTTTC
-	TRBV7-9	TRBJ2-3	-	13	CASSLGSADTQYF	TGTGCCAGCAGCTTAGGCTCGGCAGATACGCAGTATTTT
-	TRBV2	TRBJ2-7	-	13	CASSDYTTYEQYF	TGTGCCAGCAGTGACTATACTACGTACGAGCAGTACTTC
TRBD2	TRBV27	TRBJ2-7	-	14	CASRSAGEVDEQYF	TGTGCCAGCAGATCAGCGGGAGAGGTCGACGAGCAGTACTTC
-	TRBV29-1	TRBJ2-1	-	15	CSVEGLVAPYNEQFF	TGCAGCGTTGAAGGCCTAGTGGCCCCTTACAATGAGCAGTTCTTC
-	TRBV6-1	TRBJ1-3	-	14	CASLTGDSGNTIYF	TGTGCCAGTTTGACAGGAGACTCTGGAAACACCATATATTTT
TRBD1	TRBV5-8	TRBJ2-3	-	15	CASGTGTGGGDTQYF	TGTGCCAGCGGAACAGGAACAGGGGGCGGAGATACGCAGTATTTT
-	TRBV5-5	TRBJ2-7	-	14	CASSFGQGSSEQYF	TGTGCCAGCAGCTTCGGCCAGGGCAGTAGCGAGCAGTACTTC
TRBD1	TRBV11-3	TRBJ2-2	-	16	CASSPWTGGQAGELFF	TGTGCCAGCAGCCCATGGACAGGGGGTCAGGCCGGGGAGCTGTTTTTT
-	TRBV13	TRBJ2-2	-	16	CASSSRGEGGPGELFF	TGTGCCAGCAGCTCAAGGGGGGAGGGTGGTCCCGGGGAGCTGTTTTTT
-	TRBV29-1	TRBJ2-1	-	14	CSVEGLRLNNEQFF	TGCAGCGTTGAAGGACTTCGTCTTAACAATGAGCAGTTCTTC
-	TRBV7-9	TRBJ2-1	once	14	CASEVRSSYNEQFF	TGTGCCAGCGAGGTGAGAAGCTCCTACAATGAGCAGTTCTTC
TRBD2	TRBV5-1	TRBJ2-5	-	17	CASSSQGGLAGRETQYF	TGCGCCAGCAGCTCCCAAGGTGGGCTAGCGGGTAGGGAGACCCAGTACTTC
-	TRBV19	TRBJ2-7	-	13	CASSITDRNEQYF	TGTGCCAGTAGTATTACTGACAGAAACGAGCAGTACTTC
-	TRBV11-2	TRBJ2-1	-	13	CASSDGSYNEQFF	TGTGCCAGCAGCGATGGGAGTTACAATGAGCAGTTCTTC
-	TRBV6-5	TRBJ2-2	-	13	CASSYAGTGELFF	TGTGCCAGCAGTTACGCAGGAACCGGGGAGCTGTTTTTT
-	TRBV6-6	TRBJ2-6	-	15	CASSYSASGANVLTF	TGTGCCAGCAGTTACTCGGCCTCTGGGGCCAACGTCCTGACTTTC
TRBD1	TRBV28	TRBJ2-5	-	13	CASSSTGGQTQYF	TGTGCCAGCAGTTCGACAGGGGGGCAGACCCAGTACTTC
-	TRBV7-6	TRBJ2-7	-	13	CASSLGHRREQYF	TGTGCCAGCAGCTTAGGGCACCGCCGTGAGCAGTACTTC